The clone carrying this T cell receptor beta chain has only a few counts. Here immunoSEQ multiplex PCR was the method, and the copy in TCRdb shows in-frame clones only, minus some. The sample has some 140,000 clones; almost 85% are singletons. The data stem from a study of cytomegalovirus exposure and HLA in healthy donors. CDR1 is KGHSH and CDR2 is LQKENI in the germline V gene. The length of the CDR3 is 13 residues. V was clipped by 3 bases and J by 1 base, with 6 bases between them. This sequence was found in a man aged 25-45 years in good health and CMV-seropositive. This chain connects TRBV18 to TRBJ1-1, with D unresolved. Sequencing was carried out using PBMCs. The CDR3 DNA reads as TGTGCCAGCTCACCTATCAGGAACACTGAAGCTTTCTTT. It specifies CASSPIRNTEAFF.